Below are 2 T cell receptor beta chains sequenced from a single sample in a study of T cell repertoires in cytomegalovirus infection. TCRdb ran MiXCR on the reads and lists one entry per CDR3 protein. The sample holds 110,000 to 150,000 distinct CDR3 sequences, 32% seen once. These receptors' antigens are unknown. This material consisted of CD8+ T cells from cultured PBMCs, taken from culture after CMV antigen stimulation. The source of these receptors is a human donor in good health (CMV status not recorded). Some clones in this sample may be carry-over from other donors' samples.

This clonotype was counted many times. V usage is TRBV6-1 and J usage is TRBJ1-2, with D maybe TRBD1 (5 bases). CDR3 length: 15 residues. The germline gives CDR1 MNHNS, CDR2 SASEGT. The V gene lost 5 bases and the J gene lost 1 base, with 14 bases spanning the gap. The CDR3 sequence is CASSLDSRGNYGYTF. The CDR3, as DNA: TGTGCCAGCAGTTTAGACTCAAGGGGTAACTATGGCTACACCTTC.

This clonotype was observed a handful of times. The V and J genes are TRBV20-1 and TRBJ2-1; D not certain. This CDR3 spans 11 amino acids. Looked up from germline, CDR1 is DFQATT and CDR2 is SNEGSKA (reference sequence). V was shortened by 0 bases and J by 14 bases, with 11 bases between the two germline ends. The CDR3 DNA reads TGCAGTGCTAGAGATGGGTCCTTAGAGTTCTTC. As protein: CSARDGSLEFF.